This T cell receptor (beta chain) derives from a study of blood T cells in healthy people across ages. This CDR3 is 13 amino acids long. Germline CDR1 reads LNHDA; CDR2 reads SQIVND (reference sequence). Trimming took 4 bases from V and 5 from J; bases not matched to a gene: 4. Using a J-beta primer mix together with a sample-barcoded 5' primer, a second PCR was run for about 7 to 12 cycles. MiXCR, run by TCRdb on the 5' RACE reads, gives a single entry per CDR3 protein. The sample holds around 1.5 million distinct CDR3 sequences; approximately 60% are singletons and the top ten take 5.5% to 8%. This clonotype was seen only a few times. Total RNA was isolated from each sample in quantities of at least 5.5 micrograms.

This clonotype was sampled from a man aged 18-30 years in good health. The material sequenced was blood. The chain carries TRBV19 and TRBJ1-2; TRBD1 matches at 7 bases. CDR3 bases: TGTGCCAGTAGTACTCGGGACAGTTATGGCTACACCTTC. This codes for CASSTRDSYGYTF.